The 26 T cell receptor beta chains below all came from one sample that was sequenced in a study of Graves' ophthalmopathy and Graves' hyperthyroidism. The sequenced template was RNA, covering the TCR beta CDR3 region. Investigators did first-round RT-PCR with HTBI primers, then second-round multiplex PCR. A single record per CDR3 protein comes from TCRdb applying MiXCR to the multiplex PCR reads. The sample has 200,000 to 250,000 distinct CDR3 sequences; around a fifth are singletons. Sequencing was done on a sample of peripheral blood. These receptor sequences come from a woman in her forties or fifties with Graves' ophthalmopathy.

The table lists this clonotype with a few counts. CDR3 region: CASSLMLGGDTQYF. CDR3 bases: TGTGCCAGCAGCTTAATGTTGGGAGGAGATACGCAGTATTTT. The chain carries TRBV7-3 and TRBJ2-3; D perhaps matches TRBD2 (6 bases). Germline CDR1 is SGHTA and CDR2 is FQGTGA. The V end was cut by 1 base, the J end by 5 bases, with 10 bases between. The CDR3 totals 14 residues. The variable domain in full, with the rest retrieved from reference TRBV7-3 and TRBJ2-3, is GAGVSQTPSNKVTEKGKYVELRCDPISGHTALYWYRQSLGQGPEFLIYFQGTGAADDSGLPNDRFFAVRPEGSVSTLKIQRTERGDSAVYLCASSLMLGGDTQYFGPGTRLTVL.

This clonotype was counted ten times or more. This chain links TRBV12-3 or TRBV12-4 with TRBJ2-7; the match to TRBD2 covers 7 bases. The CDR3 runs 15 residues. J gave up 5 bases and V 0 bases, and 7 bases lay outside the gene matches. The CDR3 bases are TGTGCCAGCAGTTTAGCGCGATGGGGAGGGGACGAGCAGTACTTC. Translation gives CASSLARWGGDEQYF.

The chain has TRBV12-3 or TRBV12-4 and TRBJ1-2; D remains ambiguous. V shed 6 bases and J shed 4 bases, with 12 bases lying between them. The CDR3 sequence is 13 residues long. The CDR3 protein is CASRTTLIYGYTF. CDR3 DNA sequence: TGTGCCAGCAGAACTACATTGATCTATGGCTACACCTTC.

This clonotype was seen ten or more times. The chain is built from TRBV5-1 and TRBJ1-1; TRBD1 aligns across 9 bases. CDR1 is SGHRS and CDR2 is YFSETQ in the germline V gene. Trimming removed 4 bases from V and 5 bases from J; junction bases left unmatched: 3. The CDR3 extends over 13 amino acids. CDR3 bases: TGCGCCAGCAGCCCACAGGGGGCGACTGAAGCTTTCTTT. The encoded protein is CASSPQGATEAFF.

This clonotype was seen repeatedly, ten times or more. The CDR3 nucleotides read TGTGCCAGTAGTGTGGACGAGTCGCGCGAGCAGTACTTC. It encodes CASSVDESREQYF. The V call is TRBV19, the J call TRBJ2-7; no clear D. V lost 5 bases, J lost 6 bases, and 14 bases lay in between. Germline-derived CDR1 and CDR2 are LNHDA and SQIVND (reference sequence). This CDR3 spans 13 amino acids.

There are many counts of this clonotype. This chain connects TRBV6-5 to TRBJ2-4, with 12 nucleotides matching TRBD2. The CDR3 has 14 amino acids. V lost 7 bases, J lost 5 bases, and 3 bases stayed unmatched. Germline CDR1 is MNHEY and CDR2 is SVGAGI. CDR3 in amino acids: CASNRLAGENIQYF. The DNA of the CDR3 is TGTGCCAGCAACAGACTAGCGGGAGAAAACATTCAGTACTTC.

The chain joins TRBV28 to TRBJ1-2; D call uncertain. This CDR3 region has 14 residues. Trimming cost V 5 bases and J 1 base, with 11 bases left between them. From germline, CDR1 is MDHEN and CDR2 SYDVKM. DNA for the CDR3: TGTGCCAGCAGTCCATGGGCCGGTAACTATGGCTACACCTTC. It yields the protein CASSPWAGNYGYTF.

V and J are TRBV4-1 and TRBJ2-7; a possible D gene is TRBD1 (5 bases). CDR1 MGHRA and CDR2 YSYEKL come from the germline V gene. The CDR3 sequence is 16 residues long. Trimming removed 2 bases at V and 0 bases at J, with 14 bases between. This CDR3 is CASSQRVGDSSYEQYF. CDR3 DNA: TGCGCCAGCAGCCAACGAGTCGGAGACAGCTCCTACGAGCAGTACTTC.

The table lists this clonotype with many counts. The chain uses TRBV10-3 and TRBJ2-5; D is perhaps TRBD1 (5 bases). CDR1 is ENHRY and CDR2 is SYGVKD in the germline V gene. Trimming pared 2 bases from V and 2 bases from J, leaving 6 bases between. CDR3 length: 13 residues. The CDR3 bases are TGTGCCATCAGTGAGGCAGGGCAAGAGACCCAGTACTTC. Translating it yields CAISEAGQETQYF.

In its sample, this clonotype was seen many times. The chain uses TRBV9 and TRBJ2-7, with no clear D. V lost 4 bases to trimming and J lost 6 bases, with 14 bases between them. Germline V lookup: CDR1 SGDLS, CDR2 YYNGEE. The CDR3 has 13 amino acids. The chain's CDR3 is CASSPQLSSEQYF. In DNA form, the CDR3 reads TGTGCCAGCAGCCCCCAGTTGAGTAGCGAGCAGTACTTC.

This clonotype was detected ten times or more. The CDR3: CSVSRQGARNIQYF. For the CDR3, the DNA is TGCAGCGTTTCAAGACAGGGAGCGAGAAACATTCAGTACTTC. The chain has TRBV29-1 and TRBJ2-4; 7 bases agree with TRBD1. The CDR3 has 14 amino acids. V shed 5 bases, J shed 6 bases, and the junction held 10 bases outside the gene matches. Germline values: CDR1 SQVTM, CDR2 ANQGSEA.

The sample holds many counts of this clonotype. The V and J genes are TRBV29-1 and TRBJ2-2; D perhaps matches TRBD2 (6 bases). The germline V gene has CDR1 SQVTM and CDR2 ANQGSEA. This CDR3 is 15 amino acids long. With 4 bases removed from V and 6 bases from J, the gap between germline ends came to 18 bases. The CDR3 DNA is TGCAGCGTTGCTCCGGGAGCCAGGAGTTCCGGGGAGCTGTTTTTT. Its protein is CSVAPGARSSGELFF.

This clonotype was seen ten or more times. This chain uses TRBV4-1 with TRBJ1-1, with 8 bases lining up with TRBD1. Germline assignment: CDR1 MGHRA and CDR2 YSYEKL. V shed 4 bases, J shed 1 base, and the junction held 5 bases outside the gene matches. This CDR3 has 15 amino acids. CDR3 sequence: CASSRTGTGNTEAFF. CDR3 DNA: TGCGCCAGCAGCCGAACCGGGACAGGGAACACTGAAGCTTTCTTT.

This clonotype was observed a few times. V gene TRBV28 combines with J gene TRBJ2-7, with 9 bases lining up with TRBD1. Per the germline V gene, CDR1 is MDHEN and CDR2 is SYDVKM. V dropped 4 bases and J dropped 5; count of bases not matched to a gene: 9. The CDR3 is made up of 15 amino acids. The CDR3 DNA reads TGTGCCAGCAGTTCATCCGGGACAGGGTCCCACGAGCAGTACTTC. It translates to CASSSSGTGSHEQYF.

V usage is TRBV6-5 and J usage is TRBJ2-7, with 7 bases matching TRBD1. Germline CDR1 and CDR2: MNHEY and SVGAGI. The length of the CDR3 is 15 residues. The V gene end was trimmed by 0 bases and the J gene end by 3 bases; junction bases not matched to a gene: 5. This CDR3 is CASSYSIQGFYEQYF. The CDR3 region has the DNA TGTGCCAGCAGTTACTCGATACAGGGGTTCTACGAGCAGTACTTC.

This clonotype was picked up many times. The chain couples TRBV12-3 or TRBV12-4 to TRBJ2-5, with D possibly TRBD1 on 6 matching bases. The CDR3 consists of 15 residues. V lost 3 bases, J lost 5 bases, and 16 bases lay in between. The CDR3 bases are TGTGCCAGCAGTTTCGGGGCAGGGGATGGGGAGACCCAGTACTTC. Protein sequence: CASSFGAGDGETQYF.

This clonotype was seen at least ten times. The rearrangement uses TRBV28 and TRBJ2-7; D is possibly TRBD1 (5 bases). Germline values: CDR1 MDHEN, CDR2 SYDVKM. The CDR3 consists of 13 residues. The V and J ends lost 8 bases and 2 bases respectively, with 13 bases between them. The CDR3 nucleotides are TGTGCCAGCGCCCGTGACAGTACCTACGAGCAGTACTTC. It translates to CASARDSTYEQYF.

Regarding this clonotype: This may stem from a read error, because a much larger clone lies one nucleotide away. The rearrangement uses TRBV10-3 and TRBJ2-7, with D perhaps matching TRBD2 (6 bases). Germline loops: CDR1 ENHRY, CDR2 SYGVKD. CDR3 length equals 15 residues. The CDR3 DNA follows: TGTGTCATCAGTGAGTCGACGGGAGTTCCATACGAGCAGTACTTC. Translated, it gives CVISESTGVPYEQYF.

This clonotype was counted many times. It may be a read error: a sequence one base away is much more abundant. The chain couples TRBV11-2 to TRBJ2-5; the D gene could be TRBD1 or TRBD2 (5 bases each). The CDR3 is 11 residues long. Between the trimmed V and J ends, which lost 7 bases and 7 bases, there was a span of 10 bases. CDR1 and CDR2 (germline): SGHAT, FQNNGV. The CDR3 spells CASMRGGTQYF. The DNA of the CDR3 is TGTGCCAGCATGCGTGGGGGGACCCAGTACTTC.

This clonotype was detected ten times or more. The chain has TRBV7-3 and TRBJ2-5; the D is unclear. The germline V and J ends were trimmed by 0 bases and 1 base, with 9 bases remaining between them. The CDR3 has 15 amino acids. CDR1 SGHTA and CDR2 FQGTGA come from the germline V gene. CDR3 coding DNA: TGTGCCAGCAGCTTAACAGGCAGGACCCAAGAGACCCAGTACTTC. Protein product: CASSLTGRTQETQYF. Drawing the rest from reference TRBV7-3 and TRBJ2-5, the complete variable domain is GAGVSQTPSNKVTEKGKYVELRCDPISGHTALYWYRQSLGQGPEFLIYFQGTGAADDSGLPNDRFFAVRPEGSVSTLKIQRTERGDSAVYLCASSLTGRTQETQYFGPGTRLLVL.

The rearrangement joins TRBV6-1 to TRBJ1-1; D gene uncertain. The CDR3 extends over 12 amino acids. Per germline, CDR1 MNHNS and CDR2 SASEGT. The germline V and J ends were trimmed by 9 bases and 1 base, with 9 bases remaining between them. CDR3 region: CASAGWNTEAFF. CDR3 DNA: TGTGCCAGTGCTGGGTGGAACACTGAAGCTTTCTTT.

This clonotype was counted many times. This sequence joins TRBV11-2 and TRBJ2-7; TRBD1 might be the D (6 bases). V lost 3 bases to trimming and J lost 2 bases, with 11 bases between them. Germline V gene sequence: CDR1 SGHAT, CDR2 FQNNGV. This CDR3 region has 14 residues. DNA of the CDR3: TGTGCCAGCAGCTTTAATTCAGGGGCCTACGAGCAGTACTTC. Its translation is CASSFNSGAYEQYF.

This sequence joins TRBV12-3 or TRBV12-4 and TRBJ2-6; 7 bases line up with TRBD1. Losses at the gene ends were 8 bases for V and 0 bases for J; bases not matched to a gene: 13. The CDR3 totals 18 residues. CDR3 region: CASSHLDREFSGANVLTF. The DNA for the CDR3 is TGTGCCAGCTCTCATCTTGACAGGGAGTTCTCTGGGGCCAACGTCCTGACTTTC.

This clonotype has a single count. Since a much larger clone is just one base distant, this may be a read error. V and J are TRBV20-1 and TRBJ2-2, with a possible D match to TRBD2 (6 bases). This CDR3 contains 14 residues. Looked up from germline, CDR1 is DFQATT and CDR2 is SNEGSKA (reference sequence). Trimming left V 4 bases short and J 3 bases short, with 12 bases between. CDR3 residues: CSAIRELYTGELFF. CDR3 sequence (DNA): TGCAGTGCTATTCGGGAGCTGTACACCGGGGAGCTGTTTTTT.

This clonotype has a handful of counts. As DNA, the CDR3 is TGCAGCGTTGAAGTAGGCAGGGGCCGGGGCACCGGGGAGCTGTTTTTT. This translates into CSVEVGRGRGTGELFF. The genes are TRBV29-1 and TRBJ2-2; weak D call: TRBD1 (6 bases). Germline lookup yields CDR1 SQVTM and CDR2 ANQGSEA. V was trimmed by 1 base and J by 4 bases, leaving 16 bases between them. There are 16 residues in the CDR3.

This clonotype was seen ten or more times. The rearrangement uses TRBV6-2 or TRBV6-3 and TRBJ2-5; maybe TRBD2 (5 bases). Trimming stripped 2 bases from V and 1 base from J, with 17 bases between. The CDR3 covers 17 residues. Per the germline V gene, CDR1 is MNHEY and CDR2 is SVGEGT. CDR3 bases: TGTGCCAGCAGTTACGAATGGGAGCGCCACATCCAAGAGACCCAGTACTTC. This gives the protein CASSYEWERHIQETQYF.